A single sample gave rise to the 6 T cell receptor beta chains below, sequenced in a study of cytomegalovirus exposure and HLA in healthy donors. The PCR employed 60 Vbeta primers together with 13 Jbeta primers. Using immunoSEQ multiplex PCR, the repertoire was profiled, and TCRdb retains in-frame clones only, with some absent. The sample holds under 130,000 clones, roughly 80% seen once. Sequenced: PBMCs. Receptor source: a man aged 50-59 years in good health and CMV-seropositive.

The chain carries TRBV30 and TRBJ2-7; 7 bases align to TRBD1. The CDR3 totals 13 residues. Trimming cost V 3 bases and J 0 bases; bases outside gene matches: 2. Germline V gene lookup returns CDR1 GTSNPN and CDR2 SVGIG (reference sequence). For the CDR3, the DNA is TGTGCCTGGAGAAGACAGGGCTCCTACGAGCAGTACTTC. This encodes CAWRRQGSYEQYF. Based on the CDR3 plus reference TRBV30 and TRBJ2-7, the full variable domain is SQTIHQWPATLVQPVGSPLSLECTVEGTSNPNLYWYRQAAGRGLQLLFYSVGIGQISSEVPQNLSASRPQDRQFILSSKKLLLSDSGFYLCAWRRQGSYEQYFGPGTRLTVT.

The chain uses TRBV28 and TRBJ2-5, with 7 bases aligning to TRBD1. The J call is uncertain, as TRBJ2-7 better fits the DNA end. The CDR3 covers 19 residues. Germline CDR1 MDHEN, CDR2 SYDVKM. CDR3 protein: CASSLFWLLGQEATYEQYF. The CDR3 DNA sequence: TGTGCCAGCAGTTTATTTTGGTTATTAGGACAGGAAGCAACCTACGAGCAGTACTTC.

This clone occurred a few times. V is TRBV6-1 and J is TRBJ2-2; 10 nucleotides match TRBD2. The CDR3 consists of 15 residues. CDR1 is MNHNS and CDR2 is SASEGT in the germline V gene. Trimming cost V 8 bases and J 7 bases; bases outside gene matches: 10. Written as DNA, the CDR3 is TGTGCCAGCCAAACTAGCGGGACCACCCTCGGGGAGCTGTTTTTT. It codes for CASQTSGTTLGELFF.

This chain uses TRBV19 with TRBJ2-7; 7 bases agree with TRBD1. Per germline, CDR1 LNHDA and CDR2 SQIVND (reference sequence). V gave up 5 bases and J gave up 6 bases; unmatched junction bases: 7. The CDR3 is 13 residues long. CDR3 sequence: CASSYTGVGEQYF. CDR3 sequence (DNA): TGTGCCAGTAGTTACACAGGGGTTGGCGAGCAGTACTTC.

This chain links TRBV23-1 with TRBJ2-1, with D maybe TRBD2 (6 bases). TRBV23-1 is an ORF, and what it does is uncertain. V was shortened by 1 base and J by 0 bases, with 22 bases between the two germline ends. The CDR3 length is 20 residues. The CDR3 spells CASSQCPSTSFPSSYNEQFF. The CDR3 bases are TGCGCCAGCAGTCAATGCCCTTCAACTAGCTTCCCGAGCTCCTACAATGAGCAGTTCTTC.

The chain uses TRBV7-3 and TRBJ2-1; perhaps TRBD1 as D (9 bases). Germline lookup yields CDR1 SGHTA and CDR2 FQGTGA. Trimming stripped 1 base from V and 5 bases from J, with 21 bases between. This CDR3 has 18 residues. This chain's CDR3 is CASSLIAGGQGPHNEQFF. CDR3 nucleotide sequence: TGTGCCAGCAGCTTAATCGCGGGGGGACAGGGCCCCCACAATGAGCAGTTCTTC.